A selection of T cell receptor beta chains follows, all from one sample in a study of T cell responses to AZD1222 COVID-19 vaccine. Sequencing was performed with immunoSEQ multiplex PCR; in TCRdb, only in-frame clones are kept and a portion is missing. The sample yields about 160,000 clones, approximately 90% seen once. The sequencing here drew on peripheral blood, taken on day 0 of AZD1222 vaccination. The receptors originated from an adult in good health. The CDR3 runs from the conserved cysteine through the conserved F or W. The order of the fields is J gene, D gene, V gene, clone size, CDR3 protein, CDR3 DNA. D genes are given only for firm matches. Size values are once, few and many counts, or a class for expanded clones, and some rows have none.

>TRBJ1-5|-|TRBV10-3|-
CATGVLQRPQHF
TGTGCCACGGGGGTTCTTCAAAGGCCCCAGCATTTT
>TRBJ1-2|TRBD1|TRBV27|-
CASSFSGTDDYGYTF
TGTGCCAGCAGTTTCTCCGGGACAGACGATTATGGCTACACCTTC
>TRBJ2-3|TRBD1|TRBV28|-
CASSPQWAGGTDTQYF
TGTGCCAGCAGCCCCCAATGGGCAGGGGGAACAGATACGCAGTATTTT
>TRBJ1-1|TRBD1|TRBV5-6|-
CASSLTGTGESEAFF
TGTGCCAGCAGTCTCACCGGGACAGGGGAATCTGAAGCTTTCTTT
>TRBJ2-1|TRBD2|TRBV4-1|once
CASSPLAGGHPEQFF
TGCGCCAGCAGCCCACTAGCGGGGGGGCATCCTGAGCAGTTCTTC
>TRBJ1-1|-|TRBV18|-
CASSPRLVGSQNTEAFF
TGTGCCAGCTCACCACGACTAGTCGGCAGTCAAAACACTGAAGCTTTCTTT
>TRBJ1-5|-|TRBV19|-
CASSFPVEGRQPQHF
TGTGCCAGTAGCTTCCCGGTTGAGGGACGTCAGCCCCAGCATTTT
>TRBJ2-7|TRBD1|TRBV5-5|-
CASMGQGRYEQYF
TGTGCCAGTATGGGACAGGGACGCTACGAGCAGTACTTC
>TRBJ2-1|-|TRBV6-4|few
CASTNRAISYNEQFF
TGTGCCAGCACTAACAGGGCCATCTCCTACAATGAGCAGTTCTTC
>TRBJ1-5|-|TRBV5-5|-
CASSFTFNQPQHF
TGTGCCAGCAGCTTTACCTTCAATCAGCCCCAGCATTTT
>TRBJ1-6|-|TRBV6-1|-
CASSEPGLRSPLHF
TGTGCCAGCAGTGAACCCGGGTTAAGATCACCCCTCCACTTT
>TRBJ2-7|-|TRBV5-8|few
CASSFLQGIFNEQYF
TGTGCCAGCAGCTTCCTCCAGGGAATATTCAACGAGCAGTACTTC
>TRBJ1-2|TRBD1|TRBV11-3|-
CASSSRDSGGYTF
TGTGCCAGCAGCTCCCGGGACAGCGGTGGCTACACCTTC
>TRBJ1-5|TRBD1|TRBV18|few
CASSGTGDQPQHF
TGTGCCAGCTCCGGGACAGGGGATCAGCCCCAGCATTTT
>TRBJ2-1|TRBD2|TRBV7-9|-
CASSPGGGNEQFF
TGTGCCAGCAGCCCAGGCGGGGGCAATGAGCAGTTCTTC
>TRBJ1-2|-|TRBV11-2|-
CASSSEGIYGYTF
TGTGCCAGCAGCTCGGAGGGGATCTATGGCTACACCTTC
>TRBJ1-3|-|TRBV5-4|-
CASSKNLGAQGWASGNTIYF
TGTGCCAGCAGCAAAAACCTCGGGGCGCAGGGTTGGGCATCTGGAAACACCATATATTTT